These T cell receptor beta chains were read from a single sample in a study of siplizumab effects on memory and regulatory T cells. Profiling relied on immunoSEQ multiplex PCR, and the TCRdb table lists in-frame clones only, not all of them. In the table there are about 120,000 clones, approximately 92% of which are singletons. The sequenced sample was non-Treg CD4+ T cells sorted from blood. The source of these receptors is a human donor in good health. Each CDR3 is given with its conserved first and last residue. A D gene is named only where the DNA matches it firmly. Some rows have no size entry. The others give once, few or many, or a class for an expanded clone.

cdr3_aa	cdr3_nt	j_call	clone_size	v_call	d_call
CAGGDRHDEQFF	TGTGCCGGAGGGGACAGGCACGATGAGCAGTTCTTC	TRBJ2-1	-	TRBV7-9	TRBD1
CASSVEEGANSPLHF	TGTGCCAGCAGCGTAGAAGAGGGGGCAAATTCACCCCTCCACTTT	TRBJ1-6	-	TRBV9	TRBD1
CASSLAGEQYF	TGTGCCAGCAGCTTAGCAGGCGAGCAGTACTTC	TRBJ2-7	-	TRBV7-6	-
CASSIEQNSPLHF	TGTGCCAGCAGCATCGAACAGAATTCACCCCTCCACTTT	TRBJ1-6	-	TRBV6-4	-
CASSPGQGWVNEKLFF	TGTGCCAGTAGTCCCGGACAGGGATGGGTTAATGAAAAACTGTTTTTT	TRBJ1-4	-	TRBV19	TRBD1
CSVEGTVNNEQFF	TGCAGCGTTGAAGGGACAGTAAACAATGAGCAGTTCTTC	TRBJ2-1	once	TRBV29-1	-
CASSVVGVNTEAFF	TGTGCCAGCAGCGTAGTGGGAGTGAACACTGAAGCTTTCTTT	TRBJ1-1	-	TRBV9	-
CAISDRGGGGLDTQYF	TGTGCCATCAGTGACCGCGGGGGTGGTGGTTTAGATACGCAGTATTTT	TRBJ2-3	-	TRBV10-3	TRBD2
CASGATGELFF	TGTGCCAGCGGGGCGACCGGGGAGCTGTTTTTT	TRBJ2-2	-	TRBV14	-
CSGWDRDYNEQFF	TGCAGCGGTTGGGACAGGGACTACAATGAGCAGTTCTTC	TRBJ2-1	once	TRBV29-1	TRBD1
CASSFPGGPDTQYF	TGTGCCAGCAGCTTTCCCGGGGGCCCAGATACGCAGTATTTT	TRBJ2-3	-	TRBV5-4	-
CAWSTTGTYGYTF	TGTGCCTGGAGTACTACCGGCACCTATGGCTACACCTTC	TRBJ1-2	-	TRBV30	-
CASSLAWPGVTYEQYF	TGCGCCAGCAGCTTGGCCTGGCCAGGGGTTACCTACGAGCAGTACTTC	TRBJ2-7	-	TRBV5-1	-
CASNGDGEKLFF	TGTGCCAGCAACGGGGATGGTGAAAAACTGTTTTTT	TRBJ1-4	-	TRBV9	-
CASSYLAGGLNEQFF	TGCGCCAGCAGCTACCTAGCGGGGGGGCTCAATGAGCAGTTCTTC	TRBJ2-1	-	TRBV4-1	TRBD2
CATAGLGYGYTF	TGTGCCACCGCAGGGTTGGGCTATGGCTACACCTTC	TRBJ1-2	once	TRBV6-6	-
CASKRDPGGYNEQFF	TGTGCGTCAAAGCGGGACCCCGGGGGCTACAATGAGCAGTTCTTC	TRBJ2-1	-	TRBV28	TRBD2
CSARDYTEAFF	TGCAGTGCTAGAGATTATACCGAAGCTTTCTTT	TRBJ1-1	-	TRBV20-1	-
CASNPPGRGSDTQYF	TGTGCCAGCAACCCCCCGGGGCGGGGCTCAGATACGCAGTATTTT	TRBJ2-3	-	TRBV5-4	-
CASSGNIQETQYF	TGTGCCAGCAGTGGAAATATCCAAGAGACCCAGTACTTC	TRBJ2-5	once	TRBV2	-
CSVESQGARETQYF	TGCAGCGTTGAAAGCCAGGGGGCTCGAGAGACCCAGTACTTC	TRBJ2-5	once	TRBV29-1	TRBD1
CASSLMGQIQETQYF	TGTGCCAGCAGCTTAATGGGACAGATACAAGAGACCCAGTACTTC	TRBJ2-5	-	TRBV7-3	TRBD1
CASSLGQGVGNTIYF	TGTGCCAGCAGCTTAGGACAGGGAGTTGGAAACACCATATATTTT	TRBJ1-3	-	TRBV7-9	TRBD1
CSAEAPDTQYF	TGCAGTGCTGAAGCGCCAGATACGCAGTATTTT	TRBJ2-3	-	TRBV20-1	-
CASSKTGFQPQHF	TGTGCCAGTAGTAAGACAGGGTTTCAGCCCCAGCATTTT	TRBJ1-5	-	TRBV19	TRBD1
CASSPQAGGPGETQYF	TGTGCCAGCAGCCCTCAAGCGGGGGGGCCAGGAGAGACCCAGTACTTC	TRBJ2-5	-	TRBV7-2	TRBD2
CAWSVREKSSYEQYF	TGTGCCTGGAGTGTACGGGAAAAGAGCTCCTACGAGCAGTACTTC	TRBJ2-7	-	TRBV30	-